These T cell receptor beta chains were read from a single sample in a study of blood T cell repertoires in COVID-19. The method was immunoSEQ multiplex PCR; TCRdb's version includes in-frame clones alone and lacks a portion of them. The table records roughly 97,000 clones, around 87% of them present only once. The sample consisted of peripheral blood. The receptors were gathered from a man aged 45-65 years with acute or convalescent COVID-19. Each CDR3 is given with its conserved first and last residue. Fields, in order: clone size, V gene, J gene, D gene, CDR3 protein, CDR3 DNA. The D gene is left open where the match is weak. Rows give clone size only sometimes, using once, few, many, or a class for an expanded clone.

clone_size: .
v_call: TRBV7-2
j_call: TRBJ2-4
d_call: .
cdr3_aa: CASSLGPASIQYF
cdr3_nt: TGTGCCAGCAGCTTAGGACCGGCTAGCATTCAGTACTTC

clone_size: .
v_call: TRBV14
j_call: TRBJ1-1
d_call: .
cdr3_aa: CASSQSGLGGTEAFF
cdr3_nt: TGTGCCAGCAGCCAATCTGGACTGGGCGGCACTGAAGCTTTCTTT

clone_size: .
v_call: TRBV10-2
j_call: TRBJ1-6
d_call: TRBD1
cdr3_aa: CASSDQGATEKNSPLHF
cdr3_nt: TGCGCCAGCAGTGACCAGGGGGCGACCGAGAAGAATTCACCCCTCCACTTT

clone_size: .
v_call: TRBV9
j_call: TRBJ2-2
d_call: .
cdr3_aa: CASSVETNTGELFF
cdr3_nt: TGTGCCAGCAGCGTAGAAACTAACACCGGGGAGCTGTTTTTT

clone_size: .
v_call: TRBV24-1
j_call: TRBJ2-5
d_call: TRBD1
cdr3_aa: CATSDTGEETQYF
cdr3_nt: TGTGCCACCAGTGACACAGGGGAAGAGACCCAGTACTTC

clone_size: .
v_call: TRBV19
j_call: TRBJ2-7
d_call: .
cdr3_aa: CASSIGPSYEQYF
cdr3_nt: TGTGCCAGTAGTATTGGGCCCTCCTACGAGCAGTACTTC

clone_size: .
v_call: TRBV28
j_call: TRBJ2-7
d_call: .
cdr3_aa: CASSPGNAHEQYF
cdr3_nt: TGTGCCAGCAGTCCGGGTAATGCACACGAGCAGTACTTC

clone_size: .
v_call: TRBV3-1/TRBV3-2
j_call: TRBJ2-3
d_call: .
cdr3_aa: CASSQDLTVPLQDTQYF
cdr3_nt: TGTGCCAGCAGCCAAGATTTGACGGTTCCCCTACAGGATACGCAGTATTTT

clone_size: .
v_call: TRBV28
j_call: TRBJ2-3
d_call: .
cdr3_aa: CASSLLGRGERDTQYF
cdr3_nt: TGTGCCAGCAGTTTATTAGGGAGGGGGGAGAGAGATACGCAGTATTTT

clone_size: few
v_call: TRBV5-1
j_call: TRBJ1-3
d_call: .
cdr3_aa: CASSSLSTGGNTIYF
cdr3_nt: TGCGCCAGCAGCTCGTTATCCACCGGTGGAAACACCATATATTTT

clone_size: .
v_call: TRBV2
j_call: TRBJ2-7
d_call: TRBD2
cdr3_aa: CASSEVPTSGYYEQYF
cdr3_nt: TGTGCCAGCAGTGAAGTTCCCACTAGCGGCTACTACGAGCAGTACTTC

clone_size: .
v_call: TRBV2
j_call: TRBJ1-6
d_call: .
cdr3_aa: CASTRKEGESPLHF
cdr3_nt: TGTGCCAGCACCCGGAAGGAAGGGGAATCACCCCTCCACTTT

clone_size: .
v_call: TRBV11-2
j_call: TRBJ1-5
d_call: .
cdr3_aa: CASSPDGDQPQHF
cdr3_nt: TGTGCCAGCAGCCCCGACGGAGATCAGCCCCAGCATTTT

clone_size: .
v_call: TRBV3-1/TRBV3-2
j_call: TRBJ2-1
d_call: TRBD2
cdr3_aa: CASSPLLAGGNNEQFF
cdr3_nt: TGTGCCAGCAGCCCTTTACTAGCGGGAGGGAACAATGAGCAGTTCTTC

clone_size: .
v_call: TRBV24-1
j_call: TRBJ2-5
d_call: TRBD1
cdr3_aa: CATSDLGQGGETQYF
cdr3_nt: TGTGCCACCAGTGATCTAGGACAGGGGGGGGAGACCCAGTACTTC

clone_size: .
v_call: TRBV5-4
j_call: TRBJ2-7
d_call: .
cdr3_aa: CASSHQDISYEQYF
cdr3_nt: TGTGCCAGCAGCCACCAGGACATCTCCTACGAGCAGTACTTC

clone_size: .
v_call: TRBV25-1
j_call: TRBJ2-5
d_call: .
cdr3_aa: CASCRRQETQYF
cdr3_nt: TGTGCCAGCTGTCGGCGGCAAGAGACCCAGTACTTC

clone_size: few
v_call: TRBV7-2
j_call: TRBJ2-1
d_call: .
cdr3_aa: CASSLTVYNEQFF
cdr3_nt: TGTGCCAGCAGCCTGACTGTCTACAATGAGCAGTTCTTC

clone_size: few
v_call: TRBV12-5
j_call: TRBJ2-1
d_call: TRBD2
cdr3_aa: CASDPGLANNEQFF
cdr3_nt: TGTGCTAGTGACCCGGGACTAGCGAACAATGAGCAGTTCTTC

clone_size: .
v_call: TRBV10-3
j_call: TRBJ2-3
d_call: TRBD2
cdr3_aa: CAISESLSSGSPKDTQYF
cdr3_nt: TGTGCCATCAGTGAGTCGCTTTCTAGCGGGAGCCCCAAGGATACGCAGTATTTT

clone_size: .
v_call: TRBV7-8
j_call: TRBJ2-6
d_call: TRBD1
cdr3_aa: CASTPPLRTGGAGANVLTF
cdr3_nt: TGTGCCAGCACCCCACCTCTCCGGACAGGGGGGGCTGGGGCCAACGTCCTGACTTTC

clone_size: .
v_call: TRBV20-1
j_call: TRBJ2-3
d_call: .
cdr3_aa: CSARERETQYF
cdr3_nt: TGCAGTGCTAGAGAGCGGGAAACGCAGTATTTT

clone_size: .
v_call: TRBV28
j_call: TRBJ2-2
d_call: .
cdr3_aa: CAGGTGWLAGDTGELFF
cdr3_nt: TGTGCCGGCGGGACAGGGTGGCTAGCGGGAGACACCGGGGAGCTGTTTTTT

clone_size: few
v_call: TRBV5-1
j_call: TRBJ1-2
d_call: .
cdr3_aa: CASSFIGDGYTF
cdr3_nt: TGCGCCAGCAGCTTTATAGGGGATGGCTACACCTTC

clone_size: .
v_call: TRBV19
j_call: TRBJ2-2
d_call: .
cdr3_aa: CASSSGMTGTANTGELFF
cdr3_nt: TGTGCCAGTAGTAGCGGGATGACAGGGACGGCGAACACCGGGGAGCTGTTTTTT

clone_size: .
v_call: TRBV12-3/TRBV12-4
j_call: TRBJ1-3
d_call: .
cdr3_aa: CASSPGNTIYF
cdr3_nt: TGTGCCAGCAGTCCAGGAAACACCATATATTTT

clone_size: .
v_call: TRBV5-1
j_call: TRBJ2-1
d_call: TRBD2
cdr3_aa: CASRASGRPYNEQFF
cdr3_nt: TGCGCCAGCAGGGCTAGCGGGAGGCCATACAATGAGCAGTTCTTC

clone_size: .
v_call: TRBV12-2
j_call: TRBJ2-7
d_call: .
cdr3_aa: CARKGPGQAYEQYF
cdr3_nt: TGTGCAAGAAAGGGGCCGGGACAGGCCTACGAGCAGTACTTC

clone_size: few
v_call: TRBV7-2
j_call: TRBJ2-7
d_call: .
cdr3_aa: CASSSRLGLEQYF
cdr3_nt: TGTGCCAGCAGCTCCCGACTGGGTCTGGAGCAGTACTTC

clone_size: .
v_call: TRBV28
j_call: TRBJ1-2
d_call: TRBD1
cdr3_aa: CASSLVQGTAYGYTF
cdr3_nt: TGTGCCAGCAGTTTAGTGCAAGGGACAGCATATGGCTACACCTTC

clone_size: .
v_call: TRBV7-2
j_call: TRBJ1-1
d_call: .
cdr3_aa: CASSLARGTEAFF
cdr3_nt: TGTGCCAGCAGCTTAGCCAGGGGCACTGAAGCTTTCTTT

clone_size: .
v_call: TRBV18
j_call: TRBJ2-2
d_call: .
cdr3_aa: CASSPAVAGELFF
cdr3_nt: TGTGCCAGCTCCCCAGCGGTAGCCGGGGAGCTGTTTTTT

clone_size: .
v_call: TRBV5-1
j_call: TRBJ2-2
d_call: .
cdr3_aa: CASEDAPGAGELFF
cdr3_nt: TGCGCCAGCGAGGACGCCCCGGGGGCCGGGGAGCTGTTTTTT

clone_size: .
v_call: TRBV6-1
j_call: TRBJ1-2
d_call: .
cdr3_aa: CASSDRQNHGYTF
cdr3_nt: TGTGCCAGCAGTGACAGACAGAATCATGGCTACACCTTC

clone_size: .
v_call: TRBV7-9
j_call: TRBJ1-1
d_call: .
cdr3_aa: CASMVVGANTEAFF
cdr3_nt: TGTGCCAGCATGGTGGTGGGGGCGAACACTGAAGCTTTCTTT

clone_size: .
v_call: TRBV5-4
j_call: TRBJ2-3
d_call: TRBD2
cdr3_aa: CASSLGLAGPKADTQYF
cdr3_nt: TGTGCCAGCAGCTTGGGACTAGCGGGACCTAAAGCAGATACGCAGTATTTT

clone_size: once
v_call: TRBV5-6
j_call: TRBJ2-7
d_call: TRBD2
cdr3_aa: CASSFGKRGAYEQYF
cdr3_nt: TGTGCCAGCAGCTTTGGGAAGCGGGGAGCCTACGAGCAGTACTTC

clone_size: .
v_call: TRBV5-4
j_call: TRBJ2-5
d_call: TRBD1
cdr3_aa: CASSPEGTGQETQYF
cdr3_nt: TGTGCCAGCAGCCCGGAGGGGACAGGCCAAGAGACCCAGTACTTC

clone_size: .
v_call: TRBV28
j_call: TRBJ1-1
d_call: TRBD1
cdr3_aa: CASSLSPGQGAGNTEAFF
cdr3_nt: TGTGCCAGCAGTTTAAGTCCGGGACAGGGGGCTGGGAACACTGAAGCTTTCTTT

clone_size: .
v_call: TRBV24-1
j_call: TRBJ2-5
d_call: TRBD2
cdr3_aa: CATSGASGTFGETQYF
cdr3_nt: TGTGCCACCAGTGGCGCTAGCGGGACTTTTGGGGAGACCCAGTACTTC